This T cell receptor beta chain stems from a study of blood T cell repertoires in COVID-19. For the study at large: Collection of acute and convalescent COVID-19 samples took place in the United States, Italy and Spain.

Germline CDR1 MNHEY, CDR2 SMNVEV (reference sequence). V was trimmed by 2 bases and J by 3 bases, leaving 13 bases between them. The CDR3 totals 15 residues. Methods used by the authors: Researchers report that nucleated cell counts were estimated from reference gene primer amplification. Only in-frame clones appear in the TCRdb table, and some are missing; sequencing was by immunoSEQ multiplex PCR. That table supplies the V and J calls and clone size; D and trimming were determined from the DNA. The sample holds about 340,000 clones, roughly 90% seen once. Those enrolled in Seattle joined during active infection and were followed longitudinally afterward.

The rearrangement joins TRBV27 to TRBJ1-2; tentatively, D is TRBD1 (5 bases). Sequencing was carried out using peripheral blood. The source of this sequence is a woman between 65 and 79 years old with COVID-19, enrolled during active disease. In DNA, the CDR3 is TGTGCCAGCAGTTTAAAAACAGGCGTACACTATGGCTACACCTTC. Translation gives CASSLKTGVHYGYTF.